This TCR beta chain stems from a study of cytomegalovirus exposure and HLA in healthy donors. General study results and limits: High specificity and sensitivity for cytomegalovirus status were reported for the classifier. Sequencing likely caused a cluster of highly shared sequence variants. From TCR beta sequences, most subjects' HLA-A and HLA-B alleles were reportedly predicted accurately. Cytomegalovirus-associated TCR beta chains were listed, numbering 164.

PCR employed 60 Vbeta and 13 Jbeta primers. Generated by immunoSEQ multiplex PCR, the TCRdb table keeps only in-frame clones and is missing some. The sample holds some 110,000 clones; around 76% are singletons and the top ten take more than 15%. This CDR3 is built from 16 residues. Per the germline V gene, CDR1 is SGHVS and CDR2 is FQNEAQ. The V segment lost 0 bases and the J segment 1 base; nucleotides outside the gene matches: 5. A word on this clone: Its antigen is unknown.

J is TRBJ1-2 and V is TRBV7-8; 7 bases line up with TRBD1. This receptor was obtained from a man aged 50 or older in good health and CMV-seropositive. Sample: PBMCs. The CDR3 loop is CASSLAKGQLNYGYTF. CDR3 nucleotides: TGTGCCAGCAGCTTAGCAAAGGGACAGCTTAACTATGGCTACACCTTC.